The 16 T cell receptor beta chains given below trace back to one sample, sequenced in a study of beta chain features in type 1 diabetes. Points from the study as a whole: Shortening of TCRB CDR3s, moderate but significant, appeared in all four CD4+ subsets of Type 1 diabetes patients.

These receptors lack a known antigen. Expressed TCRB transcripts were sequenced, since all the RNA that had been isolated was reverse transcribed. Generated by immunoSEQ multiplex PCR, the TCRdb table keeps only in-frame clones and is missing some. The sample records 100,000 to 150,000 clones, 9% being singletons. Sequenced sample: central memory CD4+ T cells from blood. The origin of the receptors is a man aged 30-40 years with type 1 diabetes.

As for this clone: This sample includes further DNA sequences coding for the same CDR3. V and J are TRBV28 and TRBJ1-2, with D perhaps matching TRBD1 (5 bases). From germline, CDR1 is MDHEN and CDR2 SYDVKM. This CDR3 has 13 residues. V gave up 6 bases and J gave up 3 bases, with 11 bases separating them. The CDR3 sequence: CASSPGGDYGYTF. CDR3 DNA sequence: TGTGCCAGCAGCCCCGGAGGGGACTATGGCTACACCTTC.

This clone was found a few times. V and J are TRBV28 and TRBJ2-1; D perhaps matches TRBD2 (6 bases). The V and J ends lost 6 bases and 8 bases respectively, with 17 bases between them. This CDR3 is 14 amino acids long. Germline CDR1 reads MDHEN; CDR2 reads SYDVKM. Written as DNA, the CDR3 is TGTGCCAGCAGCCCGGGCGGGGCAAGGTATGAGCAGTTCTTC. This sequence encodes CASSPGGARYEQFF.

The J gene is TRBJ1-2, the V gene TRBV29-1; TRBD1 agrees at 8 bases. V was pared by 7 bases and J by 7 bases, with 11 bases of the junction left unmatched. Germline values: CDR1 SQVTM, CDR2 ANQGSEA. The CDR3 contains 13 residues. Here the CDR3 reads CSAEGAGGLGYTF. The CDR3 nucleotides are TGCAGCGCGGAGGGGGCAGGGGGCCTTGGCTACACCTTC.

This clone showed up just a few times. This chain connects TRBV20-1 to TRBJ2-3; D not resolved. The CDR3 consists of 11 residues. Trimming cost V 4 bases and J 2 bases, with 4 bases left between them. Germline CDR1 reads DFQATT; CDR2 reads SNEGSKA (reference sequence). The DNA for the CDR3 is TGCAGTGCTACCCACACAGATACGCAGTATTTT. Translation: CSATHTDTQYF.

There are a few counts of this clone. The chain combines TRBV5-1 with TRBJ1-2; TRBD1 is a possible D gene (6 bases). Germline V gene data show CDR1 as SGHRS and CDR2 as YFSETQ. V was pared by 4 bases and J by 4 bases, with 8 bases between. The CDR3 runs to 12 residues. The CDR3 nucleotides are TGCGCCAGCAGCGCAGGGGCCTATGGCTACACCTTC. Its translation: CASSAGAYGYTF. Together with reference TRBV5-1 and TRBJ1-2, the CDR3 gives the full variable domain: KAGVTQTPRYLIKTRGQQVTLSCSPISGHRSVSWYQQTPGQGLQFLFEYFSETQRNKGNFPGRFSGRQFSNSRSEMNVSTLELGDSALYLCASSAGAYGYTFGSGTRLTVV.

The chain carries TRBV15 and TRBJ2-7; D is unresolved. Trimming left V 1 base short and J 5 bases short, with 9 bases between. This CDR3 is built from 13 residues. Germline V gene lookup returns CDR1 LNHNV and CDR2 YYDKDF (reference sequence). The CDR3 is CATSRVQVDEQYF. The CDR3 DNA is TGTGCCACCAGCAGAGTCCAGGTTGACGAGCAGTACTTC.

This chain joins TRBV25-1 and TRBJ2-3; possible D gene TRBD2, 5 bases. The CDR3 is 13 amino acids. V dropped 5 bases and J dropped 3 bases, with 9 bases sitting between them. Germline CDR1 reads MGHDK; CDR2 reads SYGVNS. The CDR3 DNA is TGTGCCAGCAGTCAAACGGGAACAGATACGCAGTATTTT. Protein sequence: CASSQTGTDTQYF.

This clone was observed a few times. The chain joins TRBV7-9 to TRBJ1-4; tentatively, D is TRBD1 (6 bases). Germline loops: CDR1 SEHNR, CDR2 FQNEAQ (reference sequence). V was shortened by 7 bases and J by 3 bases, with 15 bases between the two germline ends. CDR3 length: 15 amino acids. The CDR3 DNA sequence: TGTGCCAGCACCACCCGGGGGGGGCCTAATGAAAAACTGTTTTTT. Protein: CASTTRGGPNEKLFF.

This clone was seen ten or more times. The V gene is TRBV7-2, the J gene TRBJ2-7, with 8 positions matching TRBD1. CDR3 length: 15 residues. Germline V lookup: CDR1 SGHTA, CDR2 FQGNSA. The V and J ends lost 5 bases and 0 bases, in that order; junction bases with no gene match: 6. The CDR3 nucleotides read TGTGCCAGCAGCCCTCTCGGGACAGGCTCCTACGAGCAGTACTTC. It is translated as CASSPLGTGSYEQYF.

This clone has more than one count but fewer than ten. The V and J genes are TRBV7-2 and TRBJ2-1; 7 bases line up with TRBD2. V dropped 5 bases and J dropped 2; count of bases not matched to a gene: 6. Germline CDR1 and CDR2: SGHTA and FQGNSA. This CDR3 comprises 15 residues. CDR3 residues: CASSPVAGPYNEQFF. Here the CDR3 DNA reads TGTGCCAGCAGCCCAGTAGCGGGTCCCTACAATGAGCAGTTCTTC.

The CDR3 DNA is TGTGCCAGCAGCCTGAGAATTGCAGGGGATCAGCCCCAGCATTTT. The encoded protein is CASSLRIAGDQPQHF. The chain is built from TRBV6-5 and TRBJ1-5; TRBD1 might be the D (6 bases). There are 15 residues in the CDR3. Trimming cost V 6 bases and J 5 bases, with 17 bases left between them. Germline V gives CDR1 MNHEY, CDR2 SVGAGI.

This chain connects TRBV5-1 to TRBJ2-2; 9 bases align to TRBD2. Germline CDR1 and CDR2: SGHRS and YFSETQ. The ends lost 4 bases at V and 2 bases at J; junction bases unmatched: 6. CDR3 size: 16 residues. CDR3: CASSIASGANTGELFF. CDR3 in DNA: TGCGCCAGCAGCATCGCTAGCGGGGCCAACACCGGGGAGCTGTTTTTT.

This clone was counted between two and nine times. The CDR3 loop is CASSSFSSYEQYF. CDR3 DNA: TGCGCCAGCAGTAGCTTCAGCTCCTACGAGCAGTACTTC. The V and J genes are TRBV5-1 and TRBJ2-7; D gene ambiguous. The CDR3 is 13 amino acids. Trimming left V 5 bases short and J 0 bases short, with 9 bases between. In germline, CDR1 is SGHRS, CDR2 YFSETQ.

This clone was found a few times. The chain links TRBV6-5 to TRBJ2-7, with 7 nucleotides matching TRBD1. The V segment lost 0 bases and the J segment 2 bases; nucleotides outside the gene matches: 4. CDR3 size: 15 residues. Germline lookup yields CDR1 MNHEY and CDR2 SVGAGI. CDR3 sequence: CASSYSPGGAYEQYF. Written as DNA, the CDR3 is TGTGCCAGCAGTTACTCTCCAGGGGGAGCCTACGAGCAGTACTTC.

In this sample, this clone turned up many times. The chain uses TRBV4-2 and TRBJ1-1; D may be TRBD1 (6 bases). CDR3 length: 14 residues. Trimming cost V 3 bases and J 1 base, with 9 bases left between them. Germline V lookup: CDR1 LGHNA, CDR2 YNFKEQ. The CDR3 region is CASSHLDRNTEAFF. DNA of the CDR3: TGTGCCAGCAGCCACCTGGACAGGAACACTGAAGCTTTCTTT.

There are a few counts of this clone. The chain carries TRBV4-3 and TRBJ1-2; 7 positions agree with TRBD1. The V segment lost 1 base and the J segment 5 bases; nucleotides outside the gene matches: 4. The CDR3 is 14 amino acids. Germline loops: CDR1 LGHNA, CDR2 YSLEER. The CDR3 region is CASSQGAGQYGYTF. DNA for the CDR3: TGCGCCAGCAGCCAAGGGGCGGGACAGTATGGCTACACCTTC.